What follows are 12 T cell receptor delta chains derived from one specimen sequenced in a study of γδ T cells in repeated Plasmodium falciparum infection. Flow sorting of PBMC yielded separate Vgamma9/Vdelta2+ and Vdelta2-negative gammadelta T cell populations for bulk repertoire analysis. TCRdb ran CATT on the multiplex PCR reads. The table records 93,000 or so delta-chain clones, more than 0.85% of them present only once. Source material: gamma-delta T cells from blood. Source of these receptors: a pool of human donors (malaria-infected and uninfected, not separated).

To note about this clone: A far larger clone is one base from this, pointing to a likely read error. The same CDR3 is also encoded by other DNA sequences in this sample. For the CDR3, the DNA is TGTGCCTGTGACACCGAGTTCCTGGGGGATGTAAATAAACTCATCTTT. It yields the protein CACDTEFLGDVNKLIF. The chain couples TRDV2 to TRDJ1; 9 bases agree with TRDD3. The J gene, missing from TCRdb, was assigned here through DNA to germline matching. After removal of 0 bases from V and 6 bases from J, the junction contained 10 bases not matched to a gene. Germline CDR1 reads GEAIGNYY; CDR2 reads EKD. This CDR3 is built from 16 residues.

This clone turned up a few times. TCRdb attributes to this sequence the protein of a much larger clone, which differs from the DNA translation at residue 16; a read error is likely, and the protein displayed is translated from the DNA. The J gene is TRDJ2, the V gene TRDV1, with D perhaps TRDD1 (5 bases). The germline gives CDR1 TSWWSYY, CDR2 QGS. Trimming removed 3 bases from V and 4 bases from J, with 39 bases in between. The CDR3 has 24 amino acids. The CDR3 spells CALGDHYSPERLSFEPDTTAQLFF. The CDR3 nucleotides read TGTGCTCTTGGGGATCATTATAGTCCCGAGCGCCTTTCGTTCGAACCCGACACGACAGCACAACTCTTCTTT.

This clone occurred a few times. The mismatch at residue 23 between this DNA's translation and the TCRdb protein of a much larger clone likely reflects a read error; the protein shown is translated from the DNA. V gene TRDV1 was called; the J gene was not; TRDD3, as called in the table, went unchecked against the DNA. The CDR3 length is 25 residues. Germline V gives CDR1 TSWWSYY, CDR2 QGS. This chain's CDR3 is CALGILFIIPRLGDRRGEYTDKHIF. DNA for the CDR3: TGTGCTCTTGGGATCCTTTTTATAATTCCTCGACTGGGGGATAGAAGGGGAGAATACACCGATAAACACATCTTT.

This clone was seen a few times. The TCRdb protein comes from a much larger clone and disagrees with this DNA's translation at residue 14, likely due to a read error; the protein given here is derived from the DNA. J is TRDJ1 and V is TRDV1, with 13 bases lining up with TRDD3. The CDR3 is 19 amino acids. V shed 1 base, J shed 9 bases, and the junction held 17 bases outside the gene matches. The V gene's germline CDR1 is TSWWSYY and CDR2 QGS. CDR3 loop: CALGERILLYWGIRGELIF. The DNA of the CDR3 is TGTGCTCTTGGGGAACGTATCCTTTTGTACTGGGGGATACGGGGAGAACTCATCTTT.

This clone was detected a few times. One base separates it from a far larger clone, so it is likely a read error. Other DNA sequences in the sample encode the same CDR3. V gene TRDV1 was called; the J gene was not. The CDR3 runs 20 residues. Germline V CDR1 and CDR2: TSWWSYY, QGS. CDR3 residues: CALGEGIRGFSSWDTRQMFF. As DNA, the CDR3 is TGTGCTCTTGGGGAAGGAATCAGGGGGTTCAGCTCCTGGGACACCCGACAGATGTTCTTC.

In this sample, this clone turned up many times. The chain employs TRDV2 and TRDJ1; D gene ambiguous. V was pared by 3 bases and J by 1 base, with 14 bases between. Germline V CDR1 and CDR2: GEAIGNYY, EKD. This CDR3 region has 15 residues. The DNA for the CDR3 is TGTGCCTGTGACGACCTTTACCCAGCCACCGATAAACTCATCTTT. Translating gives CACDDLYPATDKLIF.

In the case of this clone: It is likely a read error: a sequence one base away is far more abundant. The same CDR3 arises from other DNA sequences in this sample as well. V is TRDV2 and J is TRDJ1, with D possibly TRDD3 on 6 matching bases. Here the J gene came from matching the DNA to germline, since TCRdb omits it. Germline CDR1 reads GEAIGNYY; CDR2 reads EKD. The CDR3 loop spans 19 amino acids. CDR3 in DNA: TGTGCCTGTGACACTCTCCCTGTCGCCCCGGGGGAAAACACCGACAAACTCATCTTT. Encoded protein: CACDTLPVAPGENTDKLIF.

This clone was observed a few times. The junction departs from the called germline gene at one end, perhaps through a read error. This chain joins TRDV1 and TRDJ1; perhaps TRDD3 as D (6 bases). This CDR3 comprises 16 residues. In germline, CDR1 is TSWWSYY, CDR2 QGS. This CDR3 reads CALGENWGPYTEKLIF. In nucleotides, the CDR3 is TGTGCTCTTGGGGAAAATTGGGGGCCGTACACCGAGAAACTAATCTTT.

This clone has more than one count but fewer than ten. This DNA's translation and the protein TCRdb lists, from a much larger clone, do not match at residue 19, likely due to a read error; the protein shown is translated from the DNA. V gene TRDV1 combines with J gene TRDJ1; 8 bases line up with TRDD2. There are 25 residues in the CDR3. The V gene's germline CDR1 is TSWWSYY and CDR2 QGS. Trimming removed 3 bases from V and 7 bases from J; junction bases left unmatched: 40. CDR3 residues: CALGDIATSYGGVGIDPFDGPKLIF. The CDR3 bases are TGTGCTCTTGGGGACATAGCTACTTCCTACGGTGGTGTTGGGATAGACCCCTTTGATGGTCCTAAACTCATCTTT.

Comment on this clone: TCRdb records a much larger clone's protein for this DNA, with a difference at residue 5 that likely arises from a read error; the protein given is the translation of the DNA. V is TRDV2 and J is TRDJ3; TRDD3 matches 10 bases. The J gene, not given by TCRdb, was assigned here from a germline match of the nucleotide sequence. Trimming cost V 3 bases and J 5 bases; bases outside gene matches: 12. The CDR3 covers 19 residues. Germline CDR1 GEAIGNYY, CDR2 EKD. CDR3 sequence (DNA): TGTGCCTGTGACGCAGTCTCTACTGGGGGATTCCGGGACACCCGACAGATGTTTTTC. This encodes CACDAVSTGGFRDTRQMFF.

Many counts were recorded for this clone. The mismatch at residue 15 between this DNA's translation and the TCRdb protein of a much larger clone likely reflects a read error; the protein shown is translated from the DNA. The gene calls are TRDV2 and TRDJ1; D not resolved. Germline V gene data show CDR1 as GEAIGNYY and CDR2 as EKD. The CDR3 has 20 residues. The V end lost 0 bases, the J end lost 4 bases, and 29 bases lay between the germline ends. The CDR3 nucleotides read TGTGCCTGTGACACCATCCTGGCCAGCCCCCAAAACTACTACGACGATAAACTCATCTTT. Protein sequence: CACDTILASPQNYYDDKLIF.

This clone occurred a few times. The protein recorded in TCRdb matches a much larger clone and deviates from this DNA's translation at residue 10, suggesting a read error; the protein here is obtained by translating the DNA. In DNA form, the CDR3 reads TGTGCTCTTGGGACTTGGAGATCCTCCGGTAAACTCATCTTT. This sequence encodes CALGTWRSSGKLIF. This chain connects TRDV1 to TRDJ1; D remains ambiguous. V gave up 5 bases and J gave up 7 bases, with 17 bases separating them. CDR3 length: 14 amino acids. CDR1 and CDR2 from the germline V gene are TSWWSYY and QGS.